The present entry profiles one TCR beta chain with its context. Its antigen is unknown. The data were produced by immunoSEQ multiplex PCR, yet TCRdb's version contains in-frame clones alone and is incomplete. This sample carries roughly 35,000 clones, under 85% of them seen once, and the ten largest clones take roughly 3.2%. The sample is drawn from a study of somatic mutations in cytotoxic T cells in rheumatoid arthritis. Study-wide points: Clonality of CD8+ T cells, which was compared between rheumatoid arthritis patients and age-matched healthy controls, did not differ significantly.

The source of this sequence is a man aged 40-49 years in good health. Sequenced input: CD8+ T cells sorted from blood.

DNA for the CDR3: TGTGCCAGCAGCTCGGGACGGATAGAAGGTGAGCAGTTCTTC. The encoded protein is CASSSGRIEGEQFF. The chain links TRBV11-3 to TRBJ2-1, with D perhaps assigned TRBD1 or TRBD2 (5 bases each). Trimming removed 4 bases from V and 9 bases from J, with 16 bases in between. Germline V gene lookup returns CDR1 SGHNT and CDR2 YENEEA. The CDR3 contains 14 residues.